This T cell receptor (beta chain) was recovered during a study of blood T cell repertoires in COVID-19. Looking at the study overall: COVID-19 samples from acute and convalescent phases originated in the United States, Italy and Spain.

The assay was immunoSEQ multiplex PCR, and TCRdb's table has in-frame clones only and misses some. Of about 190,000 clones in the sample, roughly 78% were seen once. This clonotype was obtained from a woman of 80 years or more with active or convalescent COVID-19. Source material: peripheral blood.

The CDR3 bases are TGTGCCAGCAGTTTACGAAGGAACAGTCCGAGCTCCTACGAGCAGTACTTC. Encoded protein: CASSLRRNSPSSYEQYF. The J gene is TRBJ2-7, the V gene TRBV28; D unclear. CDR1 MDHEN and CDR2 SYDVKM come from the germline V gene. V shed 2 bases and J shed 0 bases, with 17 bases lying between them. The CDR3 spans 17 residues.